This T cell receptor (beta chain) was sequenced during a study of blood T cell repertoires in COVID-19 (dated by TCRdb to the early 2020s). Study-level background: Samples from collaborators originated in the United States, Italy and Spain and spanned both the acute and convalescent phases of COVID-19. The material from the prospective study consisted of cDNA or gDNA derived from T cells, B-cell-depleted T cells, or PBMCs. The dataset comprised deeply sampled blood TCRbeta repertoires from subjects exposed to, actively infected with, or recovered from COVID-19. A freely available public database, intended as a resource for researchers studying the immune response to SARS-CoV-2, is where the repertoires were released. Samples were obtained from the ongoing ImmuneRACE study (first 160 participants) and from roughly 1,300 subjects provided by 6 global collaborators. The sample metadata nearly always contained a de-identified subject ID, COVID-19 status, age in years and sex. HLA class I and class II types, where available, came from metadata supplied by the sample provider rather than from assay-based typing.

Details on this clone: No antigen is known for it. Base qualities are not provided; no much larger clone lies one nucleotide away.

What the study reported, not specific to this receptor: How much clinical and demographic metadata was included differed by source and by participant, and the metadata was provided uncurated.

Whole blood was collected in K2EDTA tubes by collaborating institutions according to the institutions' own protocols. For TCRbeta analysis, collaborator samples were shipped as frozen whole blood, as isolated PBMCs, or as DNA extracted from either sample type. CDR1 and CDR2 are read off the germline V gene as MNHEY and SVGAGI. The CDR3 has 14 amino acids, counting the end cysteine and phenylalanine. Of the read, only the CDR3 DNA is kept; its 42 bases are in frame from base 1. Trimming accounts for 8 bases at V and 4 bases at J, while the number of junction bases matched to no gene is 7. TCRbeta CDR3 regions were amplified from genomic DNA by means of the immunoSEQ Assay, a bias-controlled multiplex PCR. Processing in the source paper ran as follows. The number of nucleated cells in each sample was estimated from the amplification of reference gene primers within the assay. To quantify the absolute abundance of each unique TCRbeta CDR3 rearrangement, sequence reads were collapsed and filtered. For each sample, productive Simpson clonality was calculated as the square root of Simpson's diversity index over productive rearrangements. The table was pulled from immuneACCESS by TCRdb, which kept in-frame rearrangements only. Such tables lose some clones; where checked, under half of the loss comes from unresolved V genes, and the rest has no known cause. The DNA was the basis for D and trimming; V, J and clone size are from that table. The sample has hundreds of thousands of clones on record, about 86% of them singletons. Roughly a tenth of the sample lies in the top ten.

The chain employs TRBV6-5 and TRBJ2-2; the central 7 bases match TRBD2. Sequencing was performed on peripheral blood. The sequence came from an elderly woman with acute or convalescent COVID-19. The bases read TGTGCCAGCCATCGTGGGGGGGGCACCGGGGAGCTGTTTTTT. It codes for CASHRGGGTGELFF.